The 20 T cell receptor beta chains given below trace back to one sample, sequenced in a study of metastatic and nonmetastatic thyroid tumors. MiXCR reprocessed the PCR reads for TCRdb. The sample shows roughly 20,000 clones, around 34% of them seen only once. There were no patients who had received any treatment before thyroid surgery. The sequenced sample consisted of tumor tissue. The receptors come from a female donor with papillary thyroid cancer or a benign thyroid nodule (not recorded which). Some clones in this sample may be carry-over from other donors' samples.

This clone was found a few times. CDR3 protein: CASSYSIGSPLHF. CDR3 DNA: TGTGCCAGCAGTTACAGCATCGGGTCACCCCTCCACTTT. The chain joins TRBV6-6 to TRBJ1-6; D gene ambiguous. Germline V gene sequence: CDR1 MNHNY, CDR2 SVGAGI (reference sequence). V lost 2 bases, J lost 10 bases, and 9 bases lay in between. The CDR3 contains 13 residues.

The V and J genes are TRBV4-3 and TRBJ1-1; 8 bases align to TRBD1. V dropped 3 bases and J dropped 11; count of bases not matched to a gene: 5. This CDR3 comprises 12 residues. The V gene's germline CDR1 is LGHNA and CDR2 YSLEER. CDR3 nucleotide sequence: TGCGCCAGCAGCCAGGAGGGACAGGAGGCTTTCTTT. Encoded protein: CASSQEGQEAFF.

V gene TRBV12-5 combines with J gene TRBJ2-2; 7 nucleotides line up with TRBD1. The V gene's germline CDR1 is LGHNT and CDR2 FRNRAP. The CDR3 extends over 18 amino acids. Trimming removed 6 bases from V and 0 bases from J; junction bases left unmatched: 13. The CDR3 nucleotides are TGTGCTAGTGGCGACTTCCTGTGGACAGGCCCGAACACCGGGGAGCTGTTTTTT. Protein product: CASGDFLWTGPNTGELFF.

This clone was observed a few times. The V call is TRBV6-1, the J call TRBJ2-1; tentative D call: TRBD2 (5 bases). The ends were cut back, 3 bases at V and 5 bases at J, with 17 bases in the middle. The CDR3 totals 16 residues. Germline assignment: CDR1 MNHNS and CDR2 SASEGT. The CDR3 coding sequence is TGTGCCAGCAGTGACTCAGGTCGGGGTGGCCACAATGAGCAGTTCTTC. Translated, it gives CASSDSGRGGHNEQFF.

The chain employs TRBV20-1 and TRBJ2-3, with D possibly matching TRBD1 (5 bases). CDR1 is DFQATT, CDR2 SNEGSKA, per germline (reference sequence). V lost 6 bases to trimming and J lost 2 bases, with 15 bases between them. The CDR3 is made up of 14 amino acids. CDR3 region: CSAHLGRNTDTQYF. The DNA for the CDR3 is TGCAGTGCCCACCTGGGGCGGAACACAGATACGCAGTATTTT.

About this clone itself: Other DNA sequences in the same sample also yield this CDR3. CDR3 in amino acids: CASSSRLAGGTDTQYF. The CDR3 DNA follows: TGTGCCAGCAGTTCTAGACTAGCGGGAGGCACAGATACGCAGTATTTT. V usage is TRBV27 and J usage is TRBJ2-3, with 12 bases lining up with TRBD2. Germline lookup yields CDR1 MNHEY and CDR2 SMNVEV (reference sequence). This CDR3 has 16 amino acids. J lost 1 base, V lost 4 bases, and 3 bases had no gene match.

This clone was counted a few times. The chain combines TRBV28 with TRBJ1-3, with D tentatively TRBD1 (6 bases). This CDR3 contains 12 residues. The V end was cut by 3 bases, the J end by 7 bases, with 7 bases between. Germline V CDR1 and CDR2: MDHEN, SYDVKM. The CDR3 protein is CASSFTGNTIYF. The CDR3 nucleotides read TGTGCCAGCAGTTTCACAGGGAACACCATATATTTT.

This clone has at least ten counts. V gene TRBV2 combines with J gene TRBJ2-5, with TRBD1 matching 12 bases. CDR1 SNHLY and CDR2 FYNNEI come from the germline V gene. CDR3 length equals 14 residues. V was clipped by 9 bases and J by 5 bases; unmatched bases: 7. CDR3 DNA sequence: TGTGCCAGTTCCGGGACAGGGGGCGCGGAGACCCAGTACTTC. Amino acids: CASSGTGGAETQYF. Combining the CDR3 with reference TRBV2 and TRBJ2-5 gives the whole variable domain EPEVTQTPSHQVTQMGQEVILRCVPISNHLYFYWYRQILGQKVEFLVSFYNNEISEKSEIFDDQFSVERPDGSNFTLKIRSTKLEDSAMYFCASSGTGGAETQYFGPGTRLLVL.

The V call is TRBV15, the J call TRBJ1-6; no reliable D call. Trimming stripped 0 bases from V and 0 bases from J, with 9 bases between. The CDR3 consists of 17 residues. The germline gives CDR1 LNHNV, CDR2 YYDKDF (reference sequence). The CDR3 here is CATSRDYGSSYNSPLHF. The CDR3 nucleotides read TGTGCCACCAGCAGAGATTATGGGAGCTCCTATAATTCACCCCTCCACTTT.

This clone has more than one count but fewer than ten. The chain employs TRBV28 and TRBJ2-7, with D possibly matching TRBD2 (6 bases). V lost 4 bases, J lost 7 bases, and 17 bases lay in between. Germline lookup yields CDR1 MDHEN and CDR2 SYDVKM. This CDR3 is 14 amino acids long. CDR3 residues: CASSYWDSLGEQYF. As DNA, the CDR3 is TGTGCCAGCAGTTACTGGGACTCCCTGGGGGAGCAGTACTTC.

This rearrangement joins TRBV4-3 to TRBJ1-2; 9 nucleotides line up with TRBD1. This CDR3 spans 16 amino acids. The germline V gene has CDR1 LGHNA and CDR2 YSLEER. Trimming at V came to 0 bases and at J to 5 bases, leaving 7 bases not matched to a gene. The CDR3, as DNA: TGCGCCAGCAGCCAAGATCATACGGGACAGGGTTATGGCTACACCTTC. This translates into CASSQDHTGQGYGYTF.

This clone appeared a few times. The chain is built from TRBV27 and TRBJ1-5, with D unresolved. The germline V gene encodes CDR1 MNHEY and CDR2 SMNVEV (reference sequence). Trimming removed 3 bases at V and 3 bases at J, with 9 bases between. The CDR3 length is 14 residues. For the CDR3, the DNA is TGTGCCAGCAGTTTTAACGGAGACAATCAGCCCCAGCATTTT. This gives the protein CASSFNGDNQPQHF.

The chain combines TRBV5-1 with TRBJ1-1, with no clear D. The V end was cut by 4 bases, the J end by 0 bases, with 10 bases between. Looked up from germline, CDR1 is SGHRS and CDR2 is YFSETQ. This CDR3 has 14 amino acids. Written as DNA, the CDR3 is TGCGCCAGCAGCATAGACGGGATGAACACTGAAGCTTTCTTT. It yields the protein CASSIDGMNTEAFF.

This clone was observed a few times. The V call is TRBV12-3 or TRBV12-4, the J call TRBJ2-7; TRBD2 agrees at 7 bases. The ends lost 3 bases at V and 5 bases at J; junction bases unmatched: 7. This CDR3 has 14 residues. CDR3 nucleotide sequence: TGTGCCAGCAGTTTGGGGCTAGCGGACGACGAGCAGTACTTC. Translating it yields CASSLGLADDEQYF.

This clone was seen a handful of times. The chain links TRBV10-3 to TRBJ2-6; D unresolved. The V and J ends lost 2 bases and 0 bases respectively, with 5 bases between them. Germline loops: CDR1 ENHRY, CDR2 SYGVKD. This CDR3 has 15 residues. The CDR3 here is CAISEEFSGANVLTF. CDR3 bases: TGTGCCATCAGTGAGGAGTTCTCTGGGGCCAACGTCCTGACTTTC.

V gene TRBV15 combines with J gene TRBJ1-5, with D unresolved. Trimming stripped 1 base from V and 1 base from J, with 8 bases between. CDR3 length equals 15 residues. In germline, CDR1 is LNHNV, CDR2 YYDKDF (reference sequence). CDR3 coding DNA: TGTGCCACCAGCAGAGGGCGGGCCAGCAATCAGCCCCAGCATTTT. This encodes CATSRGRASNQPQHF. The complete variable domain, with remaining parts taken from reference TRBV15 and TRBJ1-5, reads DAMVIQNPRYQVTQFGKPVTLSCSQTLNHNVMYWYQQKSSQAPKLLFHYYDKDFNNEADTPDNFQSRRPNTSFCFLDIRSPGLGDTAMYLCATSRGRASNQPQHFGDGTRLSIL.

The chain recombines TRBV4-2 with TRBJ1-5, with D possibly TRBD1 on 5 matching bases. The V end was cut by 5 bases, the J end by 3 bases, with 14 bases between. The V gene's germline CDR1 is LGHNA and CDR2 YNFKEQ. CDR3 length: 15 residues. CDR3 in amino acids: CASSASWGDNQPQHF. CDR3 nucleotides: TGTGCCAGCAGCGCCTCTTGGGGGGACAATCAGCCCCAGCATTTT.

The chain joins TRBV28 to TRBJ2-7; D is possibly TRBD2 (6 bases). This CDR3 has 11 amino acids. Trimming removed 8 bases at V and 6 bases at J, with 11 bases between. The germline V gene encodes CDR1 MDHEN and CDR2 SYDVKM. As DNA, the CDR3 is TGTGCCAGCGGAGGGCTGGGCGAGCAGTACTTC. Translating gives CASGGLGEQYF.

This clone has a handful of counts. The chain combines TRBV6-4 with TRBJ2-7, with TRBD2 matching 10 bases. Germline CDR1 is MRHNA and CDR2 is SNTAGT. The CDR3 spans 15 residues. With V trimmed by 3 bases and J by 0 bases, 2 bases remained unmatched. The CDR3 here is CASSELAGSSYEQYF. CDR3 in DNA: TGTGCCAGCAGTGAACTAGCGGGGAGCTCCTACGAGCAGTACTTC.

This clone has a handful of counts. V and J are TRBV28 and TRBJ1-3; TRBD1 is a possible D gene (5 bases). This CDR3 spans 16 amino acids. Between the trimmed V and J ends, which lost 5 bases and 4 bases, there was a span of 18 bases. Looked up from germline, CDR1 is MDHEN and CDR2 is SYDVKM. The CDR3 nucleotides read TGTGCCAGCAGTATATTATCGGGGACGGGGGGAAACACCATATATTTT. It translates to CASSILSGTGGNTIYF.